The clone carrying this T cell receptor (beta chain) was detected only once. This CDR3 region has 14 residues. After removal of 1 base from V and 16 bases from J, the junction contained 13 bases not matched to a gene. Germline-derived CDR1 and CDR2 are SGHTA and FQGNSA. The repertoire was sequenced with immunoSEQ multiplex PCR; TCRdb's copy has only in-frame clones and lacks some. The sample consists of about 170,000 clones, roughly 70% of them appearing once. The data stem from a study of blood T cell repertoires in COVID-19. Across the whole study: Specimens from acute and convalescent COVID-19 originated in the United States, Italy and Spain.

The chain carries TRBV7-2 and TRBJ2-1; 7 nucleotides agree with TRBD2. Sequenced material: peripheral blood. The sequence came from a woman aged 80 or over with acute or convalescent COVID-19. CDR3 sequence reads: CASSLDMWAGVSFF. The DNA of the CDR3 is TGTGCCAGCAGCTTAGACATGTGGGCGGGAGTTTCTTTCTTC.